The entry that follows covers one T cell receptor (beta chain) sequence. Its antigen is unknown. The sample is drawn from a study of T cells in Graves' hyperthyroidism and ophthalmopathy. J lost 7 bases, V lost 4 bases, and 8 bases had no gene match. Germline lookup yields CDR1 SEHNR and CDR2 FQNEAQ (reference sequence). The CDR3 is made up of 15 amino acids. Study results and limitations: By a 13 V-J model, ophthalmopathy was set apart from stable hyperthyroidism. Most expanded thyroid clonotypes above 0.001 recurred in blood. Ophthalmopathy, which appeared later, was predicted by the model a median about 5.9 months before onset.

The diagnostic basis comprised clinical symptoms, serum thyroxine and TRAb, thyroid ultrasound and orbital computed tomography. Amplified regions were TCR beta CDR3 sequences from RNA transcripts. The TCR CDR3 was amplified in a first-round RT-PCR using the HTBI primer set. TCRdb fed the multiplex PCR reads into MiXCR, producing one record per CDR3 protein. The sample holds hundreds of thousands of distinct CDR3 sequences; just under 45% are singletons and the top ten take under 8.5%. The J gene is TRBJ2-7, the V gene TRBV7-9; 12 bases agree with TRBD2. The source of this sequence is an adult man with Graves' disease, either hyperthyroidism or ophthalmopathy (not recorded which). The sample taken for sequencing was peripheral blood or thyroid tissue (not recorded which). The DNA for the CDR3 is TGTGCCAGCAGCTATCGACTAGCGGGGGAGGGGGAGCAGTACTTC. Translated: CASSYRLAGEGEQYF.